Sequencing of this T cell receptor beta chain was carried out in a study of shared clonotypes between healthy human individuals. Study summary: Donors were a couple of women and a few men aged 18 to 49.

V shed 0 bases and J shed 3 bases, with 6 bases lying between them. CDR3 size: 13 residues. The germline CDR1 and CDR2 sequences are SGHAT and FQDESV (reference sequence). Repertoires were generated with immunoSEQ multiplex PCR, while TCRdb's copy carries only in-frame clones and drops some. The sample comprises about 180,000 clones, 85% to 95% of which are singletons, and about 0.067% rests with the top ten. Sequencing used naive CD4+ T cells sorted from blood. Subset here: CD45RA+ positively selected. V gene TRBV11-1 combines with J gene TRBJ2-7; D unresolved. This sequence was found in a woman in her thirties in good health. The CDR3 sequence: CASSLAHSYEQYF. Here the CDR3 DNA reads TGTGCCAGCAGCTTAGCGCATAGCTACGAGCAGTACTTC.